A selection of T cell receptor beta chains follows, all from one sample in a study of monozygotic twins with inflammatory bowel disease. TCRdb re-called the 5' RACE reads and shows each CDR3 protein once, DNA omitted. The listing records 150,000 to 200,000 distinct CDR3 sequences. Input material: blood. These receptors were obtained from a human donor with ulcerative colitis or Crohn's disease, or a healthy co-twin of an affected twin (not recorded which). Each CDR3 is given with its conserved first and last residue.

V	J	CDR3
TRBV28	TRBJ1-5	CASSLRGPNQPQHF
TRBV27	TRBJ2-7	CASSCVVGQQGKGHEQYF
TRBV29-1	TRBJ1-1	CSGGQGPNTEAFF
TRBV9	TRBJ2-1	CASSPGDSHGEQFF
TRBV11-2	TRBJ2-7	CASSFIEGLEVYEQYF
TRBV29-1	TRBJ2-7	CSSRGPGVYEQYF
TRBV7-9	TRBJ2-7	CASSLSSATYEQYF
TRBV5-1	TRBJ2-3	CASSLVRSVADTQYF
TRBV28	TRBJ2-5	CASNLAGRQETQYF
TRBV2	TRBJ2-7	CASKAGEIYEQYF
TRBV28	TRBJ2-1	CASSHGEKKYNEQFF
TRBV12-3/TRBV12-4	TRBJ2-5	CASSFILGQGVEETQYF
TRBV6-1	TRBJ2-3	CASRGTSGTDTQYF
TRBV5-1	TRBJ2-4	CASSLAVGNGENIEYF
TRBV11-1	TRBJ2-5	CASSAVLGAGVQETQYF
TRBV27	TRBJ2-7	CASRPGQPNYEQYF
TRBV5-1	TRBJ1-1	CASSFGTGRTEAFF
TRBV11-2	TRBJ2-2	CASSLAIGGELFF
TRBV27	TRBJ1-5	CASKLQGDHQPQHF
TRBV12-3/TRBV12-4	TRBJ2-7	CASSHRDSSYEQYF
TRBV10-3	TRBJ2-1	CAISGGTEQFF
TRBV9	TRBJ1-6	CASSARTGVGNSPLHF
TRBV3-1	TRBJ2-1	CASSSRVVRNNEQFF
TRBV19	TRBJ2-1	CASSIDRIAGAYNEQFF
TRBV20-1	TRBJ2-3	CSATARIFSDTQYF
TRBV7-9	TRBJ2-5	CASSFLSGVRQETQYF